These T cell receptor beta chains were read from a single sample in a study of graft-versus-host responses after intestinal transplantation. Antigens for these TCRs are unknown. Produced via immunoSEQ multiplex PCR; TCRdb's table is partial and in-frame only. The sample lists roughly 90,000 clones, around nine tenths occurring once. The sample in question was unstimulated CD8+ T cells sorted from spleen or lymph node cells, obtained before intestinal transplant. The source of these receptors is a human donor who received an intestinal transplant. CDR3s include the opening cysteine and the closing phenylalanine or tryptophan. D genes are given only for firm matches. Size values are once, few and many counts, or a class for expanded clones, and some rows have none.

V gene	D gene	J gene	clone size	CDR3 protein	CDR3 DNA
TRBV14	NA	TRBJ2-7	NA	CASSQDINLPYEQYF	TGTGCCAGCAGCCAAGATATAAACCTTCCCTACGAGCAGTACTTC
TRBV7-9	NA	TRBJ2-2	NA	CASKRRGTGELFF	TGTGCCAGCAAACGACGCGGGACCGGGGAGCTGTTTTTT
TRBV5-6	NA	TRBJ2-7	NA	CASSLWGGGSIYEQYF	TGTGCCAGCAGCTTGTGGGGGGGCGGGTCGATCTACGAGCAGTACTTC
TRBV6-5	TRBD2	TRBJ2-1	NA	CASSYWSSGYNEQFF	TGTGCCAGCAGTTACTGGTCTAGCGGGTACAATGAGCAGTTCTTC
TRBV2	NA	TRBJ2-3	once	CASSEALGSVTDTQYF	TGTGCCAGCAGTGAAGCGCTTGGCAGTGTCACAGATACGCAGTATTTT
TRBV7-6	NA	TRBJ2-3	once	CASSLEVTDTQCF	TGTGCCAGCAGCTTAGAGGTCACAGATACGCAGTGTTTT
TRBV5-4	NA	TRBJ2-5	NA	CASSSQETQYF	TGTGCCAGCAGCTCTCAAGAGACCCAGTACTTC
TRBV19	NA	TRBJ2-7	NA	CASSIRGDVEQYF	TGTGCCAGTAGTATAAGGGGGGATGTCGAGCAGTACTTC
TRBV7-9	NA	TRBJ2-7	NA	CASSSSRAGHGFEQYF	TGTGCCAGCAGCTCCTCACGGGCGGGGCATGGCTTCGAGCAGTACTTC
TRBV5-6	TRBD1	TRBJ2-7	NA	CASNDRVFSYEQYF	TGTGCCAGCAACGACAGGGTATTCTCCTACGAGCAGTACTTC
TRBV29-1	NA	TRBJ1-2	once	CSVEGLGVGGQVGGYTF	TGCAGCGTTGAAGGGTTAGGCGTAGGGGGGCAGGTCGGTGGCTACACCTTC
TRBV25-1	NA	TRBJ2-3	NA	CASSESQGWSTDTQYF	TGTGCCAGCAGTGAATCGCAGGGATGGAGCACAGATACGCAGTATTTT